The present T cell receptor beta chain was sequenced within a study of blood T cell repertoires in COVID-19. Study at large: In each case, the material was cDNA or gDNA derived from T cells, B-cell-depleted T cells, or PBMCs.

The assay was immunoSEQ multiplex PCR, and TCRdb's table has in-frame clones only and misses some. The profile shows roughly 120,000 clones, about 85% of them singletons. V lost 5 bases to trimming and J lost 0 bases, with 8 bases between them. Germline CDR1 and CDR2: SGDLS and YYNGEE. The CDR3 sequence is 14 residues long. The specimen sequenced was peripheral blood. This clonotype was sampled from a man in his forties with acute or convalescent COVID-19. V usage is TRBV9 and J usage is TRBJ2-2; D is uncertain. CDR3 bases: TGTGCCAGCAGGCCAGCGTCGAACACCGGGGAGCTGTTTTTT. This translates into CASRPASNTGELFF.